Following are 24 T cell receptor beta chains from one sample sequenced in a study of blood T cell repertoires in COVID-19. Assay used: immunoSEQ multiplex PCR; TCRdb lists only in-frame clones, some missing. The sample holds 450,000 or so clones, 90% seen once. Source material: PBMCs or T cells enriched from blood (not recorded which). These receptors were collected from a man in his late teens or twenties who had recovered from COVID-19.

J is TRBJ2-3 and V is TRBV3-1 (or the pseudogene TRBV3-2); no clear D gene. Trimming removed 0 bases at V and 1 base at J, with 5 bases between. In germline, CDR1 is LGHDT, CDR2 YNNKEL (reference sequence). The CDR3 is 14 amino acids. DNA for the CDR3: TGTGCCAGCAGCCAAGATGGGCGCACAGATACGCAGTATTTT. Translation gives CASSQDGRTDTQYF.

The rearrangement uses TRBV5-1 and TRBJ1-5, with 8 bases that match TRBD1. The V segment lost 2 bases and the J segment 1 base; nucleotides outside the gene matches: 2. Germline V lookup: CDR1 SGHRS, CDR2 YFSETQ. CDR3 length: 15 amino acids. The CDR3 protein is CASSFGQGSNQPQHF. In DNA form, the CDR3 reads TGCGCCAGCAGCTTTGGACAGGGAAGCAATCAGCCCCAGCATTTT.

The gene calls are TRBV5-6 and TRBJ2-1, with D perhaps matching TRBD1 (6 bases). Trimming cost V 1 base and J 10 bases, with 9 bases left between them. This CDR3 region has 12 residues. From germline, CDR1 is SGHDT and CDR2 YYEEEE. The CDR3 is CASSLTGLEQFF. In DNA form, the CDR3 reads TGTGCCAGCAGCTTGACAGGGCTAGAGCAGTTCTTC.

The V and J genes are TRBV2 and TRBJ2-7; the D gene is possibly TRBD2 (6 bases). Between the trimmed V and J ends, which lost 4 bases and 3 bases, there was a span of 10 bases. The length of the CDR3 is 13 residues. CDR1 SNHLY and CDR2 FYNNEI come from the germline V gene. CDR3 in amino acids: CASSVDSGYEQYF. CDR3 sequence (DNA): TGTGCCAGCAGTGTTGATAGCGGCTACGAGCAGTACTTC.

On this clone itself: The same CDR3 also results from other DNA sequences found in this sample. The rearrangement links TRBV9 to TRBJ2-1; 10 nucleotides match TRBD2. The germline V gene encodes CDR1 SGDLS and CDR2 YYNGEE. This CDR3 is 16 amino acids long. Trimming at V came to 1 base and at J to 3 bases, leaving 4 bases not matched to a gene. The chain's CDR3 is CASSVTWTSGYNEQFF. The CDR3 coding sequence is TGTGCCAGCAGCGTAACCTGGACTAGCGGCTACAATGAGCAGTTCTTC. Full variable domain (outside the CDR3, taken from reference TRBV9 and TRBJ2-1): DSGVTQTPKHLITATGQRVTLRCSPRSGDLSVYWYQQSLDQGLQFLIQYYNGEERAKGNILERFSAQQFPDLHSELNLSSLELGDSALYFCASSVTWTSGYNEQFFGPGTRLTVL.

This chain's CDR3 is CASSIGLSPRLAETTYEQYF. CDR3 DNA: TGTGCCAGCAGTATTGGCCTTTCACCGAGACTAGCGGAGACAACCTACGAGCAGTACTTC. The gene calls are TRBV6-2 or TRBV6-3 and TRBJ2-7; 9 bases agree with TRBD2. The CDR3 runs to 20 residues. Germline values: CDR1 MNHEY, CDR2 SVGEGT. With 5 bases clipped from V and 2 bases from J, the junction kept 22 bases outside the gene matches.

This chain uses TRBV5-1 with TRBJ1-3; TRBD1 matches 7 bases. V shed 4 bases, J shed 4 bases, and the junction held 11 bases outside the gene matches. This CDR3 contains 16 residues. Germline CDR1 SGHRS, CDR2 YFSETQ. The CDR3 DNA reads as TGCGCCAGCAGCGAAACGACAGGGATGGGGGGAAACACCATATATTTT. Its translation is CASSETTGMGGNTIYF. The whole variable domain, filled in from reference TRBV5-1 and TRBJ1-3, reads KAGVTQTPRYLIKTRGQQVTLSCSPISGHRSVSWYQQTPGQGLQFLFEYFSETQRNKGNFPGRFSGRQFSNSRSEMNVSTLELGDSALYLCASSETTGMGGNTIYFGEGSWLTVV.

V and J are TRBV6-5 and TRBJ2-3; D perhaps matches TRBD1 (6 bases). CDR1 MNHEY and CDR2 SVGAGI come from the germline V gene. V lost 6 bases, J lost 1 base, and 14 bases lay in between. This CDR3 comprises 15 residues. The CDR3, as DNA: TGTGCCAGCAGAAAAGCAGGGGCACGCACAGATACGCAGTATTTT. Translated: CASRKAGARTDTQYF.

The chain recombines TRBV9 with TRBJ1-1, with TRBD1 matching over 8 bases. The CDR3 is made up of 14 amino acids. The germline CDR1 and CDR2 sequences are SGDLS and YYNGEE. Trimming took 1 base from V and 4 from J; bases not matched to a gene: 3. CDR3 DNA: TGTGCCAGCAGCGTATCAGGGGGCAGCACTGAAGCTTTCTTT. Protein: CASSVSGGSTEAFF.

The rearrangement uses TRBV6-1 and TRBJ1-1; TRBD1 matches at 7 bases. Germline assignment: CDR1 MNHNS and CDR2 SASEGT. After removal of 1 base from V and 6 bases from J, the junction contained 2 bases not matched to a gene. CDR3 size: 13 residues. This CDR3 is CASSEDRGSEAFF. The CDR3 DNA reads as TGTGCCAGCAGTGAAGACAGGGGCTCTGAAGCTTTCTTT.

The chain links TRBV5-8 to TRBJ2-7; a weak D match, TRBD1 (6 bases). This CDR3 region has 14 residues. Germline CDR1 is SGHTS and CDR2 is YDEGEE. V lost 5 bases and J lost 2, with 14 bases in between. The CDR3 loop is CASRQTGLTYEQYF. The CDR3 DNA is TGTGCCAGCAGACAGACAGGATTAACCTACGAGCAGTACTTC.

The gene calls are TRBV3-1 (or the pseudogene TRBV3-2) and TRBJ1-6, with D possibly being TRBD1 (5 bases). V was cut by 4 bases and J by 5 bases, with 18 bases left in between. The CDR3 has 17 residues. Germline V gene data show CDR1 as LGHDT and CDR2 as YNNKEL (reference sequence). In nucleotides, the CDR3 is TGTGCCAGCAGCCGCGGGGGGGACCTCGGCGATAATTCACCCCTCCACTTT. This codes for CASSRGGDLGDNSPLHF.

The chain recombines TRBV6-5 with TRBJ2-6; no definite D call. There are 13 residues in the CDR3. Germline V gene sequence: CDR1 MNHEY, CDR2 SVGAGI. Between the trimmed V and J ends, which lost 7 bases and 3 bases, there was a span of 7 bases. CDR3 sequence reads: CASTPVGANVLTF. The CDR3 DNA sequence: TGTGCCAGCACCCCCGTTGGGGCCAACGTCCTGACTTTC.

The genes are TRBV7-7 and TRBJ1-1, with 8 bases aligning to TRBD1. The germline gives CDR1 SSHAT, CDR2 FNYEAQ (reference sequence). CDR3 size: 19 residues. The junction had 20 bases not matched to a gene; V was cut back by 4 bases and J by 4 bases. The CDR3 DNA sequence: TGTGCCAGCAGCTATCGGAAGGACAGGGAAAGGCGGTGGACCACTGAAGCTTTCTTT. Encoded protein: CASSYRKDRERRWTTEAFF.

The chain combines TRBV18 with TRBJ1-1; TRBD1 agrees at 9 bases. This CDR3 is built from 15 residues. Germline V CDR1 and CDR2: KGHSH, LQKENI. The J segment lost 0 bases and the V segment lost 3 bases, leaving 2 bases of the junction unmatched. The CDR3: CASSPGQGLNTEAFF. CDR3 coding DNA: TGTGCCAGCTCACCGGGACAGGGATTGAACACTGAAGCTTTCTTT.

Concerning this clone: Other DNA sequences in this specimen translate into the identical CDR3. This sequence joins TRBV3-1 (or the pseudogene TRBV3-2) and TRBJ2-1, with no clear D. The CDR3 covers 14 residues. The germline V and J ends were trimmed by 1 base and 5 bases, with 9 bases remaining between them. Germline-derived CDR1 and CDR2 are LGHDT and YNNKEL (reference sequence). The CDR3 region has the DNA TGTGCCAGCAGCCAAGGGTCCAGGAACAATGAGCAGTTCTTC. It encodes CASSQGSRNNEQFF.

The chain recombines TRBV7-9 with TRBJ2-2; no reliable D call. Germline-derived CDR1 and CDR2 are SEHNR and FQNEAQ (reference sequence). Trimming left V 7 bases short and J 2 bases short, with 5 bases between. CDR3 length: 12 residues. CDR3 nucleotide sequence: TGTGCCAGCAACCTAAACACCGGGGAGCTGTTTTTT. As protein: CASNLNTGELFF.

The J gene is TRBJ2-5, the V gene TRBV6-1; 7 nucleotides align to TRBD2. Germline V lookup: CDR1 MNHNS, CDR2 SASEGT. CDR3 size: 16 residues. Unmatched junction bases numbered 9, after V lost 4 bases and J lost 1 base. The CDR3 region is CASSVGGGGSQETQYF. The CDR3 region has the DNA TGTGCCAGCAGTGTGGGTGGCGGGGGATCCCAAGAGACCCAGTACTTC.

The chain recombines TRBV18 with TRBJ1-1; no firm D call. V was shortened by 3 bases and J by 0 bases, with 5 bases between the two germline ends. Germline V gene lookup returns CDR1 KGHSH and CDR2 LQKENI. This CDR3 contains 13 residues. The CDR3 DNA reads as TGTGCCAGCTCACCCCAGATGAACACTGAAGCTTTCTTT. Protein: CASSPQMNTEAFF.

The chain carries TRBV3-1 (or the pseudogene TRBV3-2) and TRBJ1-4; D is possibly TRBD1 (5 bases). Trimming took 0 bases from V and 11 from J, leaving 19 bases between them. Germline-derived CDR1 and CDR2 are LGHDT and YNNKEL (reference sequence). The CDR3 is 16 residues long. CDR3 protein: CASSQDSFGGGLKLFF. The CDR3 nucleotides read TGTGCCAGCAGCCAAGATAGTTTTGGGGGGGGTTTGAAACTGTTTTTT.

The chain joins TRBV7-9 to TRBJ1-6, with D maybe TRBD1 (6 bases). The CDR3 totals 14 residues. CDR1 is SEHNR and CDR2 is FQNEAQ in the germline V gene (reference sequence). With 1 base removed from V and 7 bases from J, the gap between germline ends came to 8 bases. The CDR3 protein is CASSLVQGNSPLHF. The CDR3, as DNA: TGTGCCAGCAGCTTAGTACAGGGAAATTCACCCCTCCACTTT.

The gene calls are TRBV19 and TRBJ1-5, with 7 nucleotides matching TRBD1. Germline V CDR1 and CDR2: LNHDA, SQIVND (reference sequence). V shed 9 bases, J shed 2 bases, and the junction held 10 bases outside the gene matches. The CDR3 extends over 15 amino acids. CDR3 bases: TGTGCCAGCAATACAGGGGCGGCGGGCAATCAGCCCCAGCATTTT. Translating gives CASNTGAAGNQPQHF.

The CDR3 nucleotides read TGTGCCAGCACCCCAGCGGGGGCGAGGAATGAGCAGTTCTTC. Its translation: CASTPAGARNEQFF. This chain uses TRBV3-1 (or the pseudogene TRBV3-2) with TRBJ2-1; 8 bases are shared with TRBD2. The length of the CDR3 is 14 residues. Trimming at V came to 7 bases and at J to 7 bases, leaving 9 bases not matched to a gene. Germline V CDR1 and CDR2: LGHDT, YNNKEL (reference sequence).

This chain joins TRBV5-6 and TRBJ1-1, with D unclear. Germline CDR1 and CDR2: SGHDT and YYEEEE. CDR3 length: 13 amino acids. With 3 bases removed from V and 8 bases from J, the gap between germline ends came to 14 bases. DNA for the CDR3: TGTGCCAGCAGCTCCGGGATCATGGTAGAAGCTTTCTTT. Its translation is CASSSGIMVEAFF.